These 5 T cell receptor beta chains were all obtained from the same sample, sequenced in a study of regulatory T cells in long-lasting Graves disease. The sample's time point: newly diagnosed GD, antithyroid drugs for less than 3 months. RNA from PBMCs was the source of the TCR library. Both iRepertoire HTBI primers and Arm-PCR of CDR3 regions were used to build the TCR beta libraries. TCRdb fed the multiplex PCR reads into MiXCR, producing one record per CDR3 protein. The data hold some 450,000 distinct CDR3 sequences, with roughly 15% observed a single time. These data were likewise used in another study, on T cells in Graves' hyperthyroidism and ophthalmopathy.

The source material was peripheral blood mononuclear cells (PBMCs), sampled at new diagnosis, from a patient treated with antithyroid drugs. The source is a woman in her twenties or thirties with Graves disease.

The genes are TRBV2 and TRBJ2-7; D may be TRBD2 (6 bases). The V gene's germline CDR1 is SNHLY and CDR2 FYNNEI. There are 10 residues in the CDR3. V lost 6 bases, J lost 9 bases, and 9 bases lay in between. CDR3 DNA: TGTGCCAGCAGCGGGGAGGCGCAGTACTTC. This gives the protein CASSGEAQYF.

This clonotype was counted at least ten times. V is TRBV30 and J is TRBJ2-7; possibly TRBD1 or TRBD2 for D (6 bases each). Germline V gene data show CDR1 as GTSNPN and CDR2 as SVGIG (reference sequence). Trimming pared 7 bases from V and 4 bases from J, leaving 17 bases between. The CDR3 extends over 13 amino acids. CDR3 sequence: CASGWGAGYEQYF. CDR3 coding DNA: TGTGCCTCAGGATGGGGGGCTGGGTACGAGCAGTACTTC.

This clonotype has a count of ten or more. The J gene is TRBJ1-2, the V gene TRBV7-2, with D uncertain. Germline V CDR1 and CDR2: SGHTA, FQGNSA. There are 16 residues in the CDR3. Trimming removed 1 base from V and 4 bases from J, with 16 bases in between. CDR3 residues: CASSLDGLGRSYGYTF. The CDR3 DNA is TGTGCCAGCAGCTTAGATGGTTTGGGTCGGTCCTATGGCTACACCTTC.

Many counts were recorded for this clonotype. The gene calls are TRBV5-1 and TRBJ2-3; TRBD2 aligns across 9 bases. Trimming took 5 bases from V and 0 from J; bases not matched to a gene: 4. This CDR3 contains 15 residues. Germline CDR1 reads SGHRS; CDR2 reads YFSETQ. CDR3 amino acids: CASRMTSGSTDTQYF. The CDR3, as DNA: TGCGCCAGCAGAATGACTAGCGGTAGCACAGATACGCAGTATTTT.

This clonotype was seen only a few times. V is TRBV14 and J is TRBJ2-3, with 8 bases aligning to TRBD2. Germline CDR1 reads SGHDN; CDR2 reads FVKESK. The V gene end was trimmed by 5 bases and the J gene end by 3 bases; junction bases not matched to a gene: 7. CDR3 length: 15 residues. CDR3 DNA sequence: TGTGCCAGCAGCGACATAGCGGGGACTACAGATACGCAGTATTTT. This encodes CASSDIAGTTDTQYF.